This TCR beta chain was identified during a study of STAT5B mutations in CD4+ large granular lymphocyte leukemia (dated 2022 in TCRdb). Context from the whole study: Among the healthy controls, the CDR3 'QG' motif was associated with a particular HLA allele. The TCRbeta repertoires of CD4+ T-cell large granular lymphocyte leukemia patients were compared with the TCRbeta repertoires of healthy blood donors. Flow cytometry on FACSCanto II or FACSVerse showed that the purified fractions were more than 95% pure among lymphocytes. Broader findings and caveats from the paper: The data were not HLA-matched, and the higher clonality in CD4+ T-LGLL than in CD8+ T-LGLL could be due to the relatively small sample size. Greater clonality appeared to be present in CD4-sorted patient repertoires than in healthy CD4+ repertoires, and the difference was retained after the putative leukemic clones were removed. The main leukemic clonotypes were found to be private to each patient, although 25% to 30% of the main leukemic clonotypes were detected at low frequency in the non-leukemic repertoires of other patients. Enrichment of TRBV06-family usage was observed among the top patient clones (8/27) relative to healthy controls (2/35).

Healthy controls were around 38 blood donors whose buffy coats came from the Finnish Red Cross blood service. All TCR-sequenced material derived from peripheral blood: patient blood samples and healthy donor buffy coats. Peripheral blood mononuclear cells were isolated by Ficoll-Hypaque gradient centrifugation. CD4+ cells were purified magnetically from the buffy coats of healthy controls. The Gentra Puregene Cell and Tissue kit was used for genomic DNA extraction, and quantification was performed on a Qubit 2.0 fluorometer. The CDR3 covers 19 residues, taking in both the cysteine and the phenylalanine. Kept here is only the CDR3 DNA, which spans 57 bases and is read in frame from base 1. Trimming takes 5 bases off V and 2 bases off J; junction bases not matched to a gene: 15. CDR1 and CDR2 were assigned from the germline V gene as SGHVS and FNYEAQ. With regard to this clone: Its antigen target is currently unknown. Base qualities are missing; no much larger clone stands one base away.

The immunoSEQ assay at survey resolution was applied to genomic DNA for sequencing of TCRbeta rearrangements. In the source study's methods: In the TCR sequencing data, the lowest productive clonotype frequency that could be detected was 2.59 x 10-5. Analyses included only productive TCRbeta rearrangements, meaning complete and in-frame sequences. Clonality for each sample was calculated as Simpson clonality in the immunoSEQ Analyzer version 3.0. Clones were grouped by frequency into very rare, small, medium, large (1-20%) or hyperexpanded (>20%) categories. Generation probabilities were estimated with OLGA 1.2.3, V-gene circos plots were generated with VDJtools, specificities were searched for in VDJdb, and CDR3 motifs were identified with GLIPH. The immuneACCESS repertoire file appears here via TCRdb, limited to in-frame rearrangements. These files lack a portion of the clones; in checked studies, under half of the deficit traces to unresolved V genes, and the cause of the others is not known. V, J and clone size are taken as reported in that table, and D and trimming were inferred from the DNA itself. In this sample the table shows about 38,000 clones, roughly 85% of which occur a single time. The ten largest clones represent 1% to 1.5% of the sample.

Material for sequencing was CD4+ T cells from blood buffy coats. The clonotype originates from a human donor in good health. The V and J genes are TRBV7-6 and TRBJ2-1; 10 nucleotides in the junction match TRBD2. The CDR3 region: CASSHQGGSSGRAYNEQFF. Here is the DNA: TGTGCCAGCAGCCATCAGGGGGGCTCGAGCGGGAGGGCCTACAATGAGCAGTTCTTC.